Presented here are 2 T cell receptor beta chains from one specimen sequenced in a study of T cell responses to AZD1222 COVID-19 vaccine. Using immunoSEQ multiplex PCR, the repertoire was profiled, and TCRdb retains in-frame clones only, with some absent. The sample has about 25,000 clones; roughly 87% are singletons. The specimen was peripheral blood, collected 28 days after the second AZD1222 dose. These receptors all come from an adult who received the AZD1222 COVID-19 vaccine.

The chain joins TRBV6-4 to TRBJ2-2; the match to TRBD1 covers 12 bases. The CDR3 loop spans 15 amino acids. V gave up 6 bases and J gave up 6 bases; unmatched junction bases: 5. Looked up from germline, CDR1 is MRHNA and CDR2 is SNTAGT. Written as DNA, the CDR3 is TGTGCCAGCAGCCCGGGACAGGGGGCTCCCGGGGAGCTGTTTTTT. It is translated as CASSPGQGAPGELFF.

The V and J genes are TRBV28 and TRBJ2-1; TRBD1 or TRBD2 may be the D gene (5 bases each). The CDR3 consists of 14 residues. Looked up from germline, CDR1 is MDHEN and CDR2 is SYDVKM. Trimming removed 5 bases at V and 4 bases at J, with 12 bases between. The CDR3: CASSPRDRYNEQFF. The DNA for the CDR3 is TGTGCCAGCAGTCCCCGGGACCGTTACAATGAGCAGTTCTTC.